This T cell receptor (beta chain) was captured by sequencing in a study of control samples from healthy donors and cancer patients. Clones were read by immunoSEQ multiplex PCR, and TCRdb kept only the in-frame ones, dropping some. The repertoire consists of roughly 63,000 clones, with around 90% occurring once and the leading ten covering 5.5% to 7%. V lost 5 bases to trimming and J lost 6 bases, with 11 bases between them. Per the germline V gene, CDR1 is SNHLY and CDR2 is FYNNEI. The CDR3 runs to 13 residues. The clonotype originates from a man in his 60s with colorectal cancer. The gene calls are TRBV2 and TRBJ1-5; D remains unclear. The sequenced material came from PBMCs. For the CDR3, the DNA is TGTGCCAGCAGTCGCAAGGCGGGTCAGCCCCAGCATTTT. Its protein product is CASSRKAGQPQHF. Using reference TRBV2 and TRBJ1-5 for the parts outside the CDR3, the full variable domain is EPEVTQTPSHQVTQMGQEVILRCVPISNHLYFYWYRQILGQKVEFLVSFYNNEISEKSEIFDDQFSVERPDGSNFTLKIRSTKLEDSAMYFCASSRKAGQPQHFGDGTRLSIL.